Listed below are T cell receptor beta chains from one sample, sequenced in a study of blood T cell repertoires in COVID-19. Assay: immunoSEQ multiplex PCR; the TCRdb copy retains only in-frame clones and omits some. Among over 250,000 clones listed, 83% were seen once. The sequenced material came from peripheral blood. These receptors were taken from a woman aged 50 to 65 who had recovered from COVID-19. CDR3s include the opening cysteine and the closing phenylalanine or tryptophan. Clone size is not always given. Where it is, it says once, few, many or a class for expanded clones.

CDR3	V	J	size
CSASSGVRIDEQFF	TRBV20-1	TRBJ2-1	.
CASSVGGGAGSKTYEQYF	TRBV9	TRBJ2-7	.
CASSLVGTFSDEQYF	TRBV5-5	TRBJ2-7	.
CASRLTGVYEQYF	TRBV27	TRBJ2-7	.
CASSLTGSYEQYF	TRBV28	TRBJ2-7	.
CAISESIGDSGSNEQFF	TRBV10-3	TRBJ2-1	.
CASTQGVSVVTDTQYF	TRBV6-6	TRBJ2-3	.
CAITQGVSDYGYTF	TRBV10-3	TRBJ1-2	.
CASSPAGGRQNTEAFF	TRBV5-1	TRBJ1-1	.
CASSSGDFSGADTQYF	TRBV5-1	TRBJ2-3	.
CATSDTREAETQYF	TRBV24-1	TRBJ2-5	.
CASYRQGPYEQYF	TRBV28	TRBJ2-7	.
CATRAAEFHTDTQYF	TRBV15	TRBJ2-3	.
CASSRPLDTGTGRNTIYF	TRBV7-8	TRBJ1-3	.
CASSERGYEQYF	TRBV2	TRBJ2-7	once
CASSPWDRVGTEAFF	TRBV27	TRBJ1-1	.
CASGTGSSYNEQFF	TRBV5-1	TRBJ2-1	.
CASPGPPGARYSYNSPLHF	TRBV3-1/TRBV3-2	TRBJ1-6	once
CASREGQGGTDTQYF	TRBV6-4	TRBJ2-3	.
CASSQRGGDEQFF	TRBV3-1/TRBV3-2	TRBJ2-1	.
CASSRRGPFSNEKLFF	TRBV7-8	TRBJ1-4	.
CASSLEGTGPSSYNSPLHF	TRBV5-6	TRBJ1-6	.
CASSLDGQGAYNSPLHF	TRBV5-6	TRBJ1-6	.
CASSADRGRNEQFF	TRBV19	TRBJ2-1	.
CASSGGGQGASYEQYF	TRBV19	TRBJ2-7	.
CSASRPGQRSPNEKLFF	TRBV20-1	TRBJ1-4	.
CASIPTRNYEQYF	TRBV6-5	TRBJ2-7	.
CASSLSGTDNQPQHF	TRBV7-9	TRBJ1-5	.
CASSSGEVSGYTF	TRBV6-5	TRBJ1-2	.
CASSQDGTVVSGNTIYF	TRBV3-1/TRBV3-2	TRBJ1-3	.
CASSQGTAPNTEAFF	TRBV14	TRBJ1-1	.